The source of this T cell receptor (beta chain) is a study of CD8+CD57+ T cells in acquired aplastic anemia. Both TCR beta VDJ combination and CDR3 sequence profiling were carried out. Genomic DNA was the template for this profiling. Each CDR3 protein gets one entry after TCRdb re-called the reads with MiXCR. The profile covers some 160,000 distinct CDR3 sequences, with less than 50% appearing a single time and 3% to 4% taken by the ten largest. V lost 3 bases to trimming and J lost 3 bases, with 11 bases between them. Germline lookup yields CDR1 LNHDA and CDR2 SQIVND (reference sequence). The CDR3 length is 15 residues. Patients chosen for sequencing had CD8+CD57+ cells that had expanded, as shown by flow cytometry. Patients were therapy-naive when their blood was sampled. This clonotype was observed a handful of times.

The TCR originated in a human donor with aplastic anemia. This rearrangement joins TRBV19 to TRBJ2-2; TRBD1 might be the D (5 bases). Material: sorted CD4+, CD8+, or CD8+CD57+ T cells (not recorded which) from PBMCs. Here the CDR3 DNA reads TGTGCCAGTAGTATCAGGGTGTGGGACACCGGGGAGCTGTTTTTT. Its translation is CASSIRVWDTGELFF.